Below are 21 T cell receptor beta chains sequenced from a single sample in a study of T cell responses to AZD1222 COVID-19 vaccine. The repertoire was sequenced with immunoSEQ multiplex PCR; TCRdb's copy has only in-frame clones and lacks some. The sample shows some 150,000 clones, 92% of them seen only once. Here the sequenced sample was peripheral blood, taken 28 days after the second AZD1222 dose. Receptor source: an adult who received the AZD1222 COVID-19 vaccine.

The chain carries TRBV27 and TRBJ1-2, with D perhaps TRBD1 (6 bases). The V gene lost 6 bases and the J gene lost 3 bases, with 14 bases spanning the gap. The CDR3 covers 14 residues. Germline values: CDR1 MNHEY, CDR2 SMNVEV (reference sequence). The CDR3 reads CASRNAGAYYGYTF. Here the CDR3 DNA reads TGTGCCAGCAGGAACGCGGGGGCGTACTATGGCTACACCTTC.

V gene TRBV28 combines with J gene TRBJ1-5; perhaps TRBD1 as D (5 bases). Germline V gives CDR1 MDHEN, CDR2 SYDVKM. V lost 5 bases and J 2 bases, leaving 13 bases between the germline ends. This CDR3 is 15 amino acids long. The DNA of the CDR3 is TGTGCCAGCAGTATAATCAGGGTAGGCAATCAGCCCCAGCATTTT. Encoded protein: CASSIIRVGNQPQHF.

The rearrangement joins TRBV2 to TRBJ2-5; D is unresolved. V lost 3 bases and J lost 2, with 7 bases in between. CDR1 SNHLY and CDR2 FYNNEI come from the germline V gene. This CDR3 has 13 amino acids. The CDR3 DNA is TGTGCCAGCAGTGATTACGGTCAAGAGACCCAGTACTTC. This codes for CASSDYGQETQYF.

The J gene is TRBJ1-3, the V gene TRBV5-1; D ambiguous. From germline, CDR1 is SGHRS and CDR2 YFSETQ. V lost 0 bases, J lost 8 bases, and 9 bases lay in between. The length of the CDR3 is 13 residues. CDR3 residues: CASSLDYVDTIYF. In DNA form, the CDR3 reads TGCGCCAGCAGCTTGGACTACGTCGACACCATATATTTT.

The chain carries TRBV5-1 and TRBJ2-1; 11 bases line up with TRBD2. Germline values: CDR1 SGHRS, CDR2 YFSETQ. CDR3 length equals 14 residues. J lost 12 bases, V lost 0 bases, and 5 bases had no gene match. CDR3 region: CASSLVLAGEGQFF. Here the CDR3 DNA reads TGCGCCAGCAGCTTGGTACTAGCGGGAGAAGGGCAGTTCTTC.

This clone appeared once. This chain links TRBV28 with TRBJ2-7; a possible D gene is TRBD1 (6 bases). Germline CDR1 reads MDHEN; CDR2 reads SYDVKM. Trimming shortened V by 5 bases and J by 0 bases, and 8 bases separated the two germline ends. The CDR3 contains 13 residues. The CDR3 is CASSGTSSYEQYF. The CDR3 nucleotides are TGTGCCAGCAGTGGGACAAGCTCCTACGAGCAGTACTTC.

J is TRBJ2-5 and V is TRBV7-8; the match to TRBD2 covers 9 bases. Germline V gives CDR1 SGHVS, CDR2 FQNEAQ. The CDR3 sequence is 16 residues long. The junction had 12 bases not matched to a gene; V was cut back by 5 bases and J by 5 bases. This CDR3 reads CASSPALAGVRETQYF. The CDR3 DNA sequence: TGTGCCAGCAGCCCAGCATTAGCGGGAGTTAGGGAGACCCAGTACTTC. Full variable domain (remainder filled in from reference TRBV7-8 and TRBJ2-5): GAGVSQSPRYKVAKRGQDVALRCDPISGHVSLFWYQQALGQGPEFLTYFQNEAQLDKSGLPSDRFFAERPEGSVSTLKIQRTQQEDSAVYLCASSPALAGVRETQYFGPGTRLLVL.

V and J are TRBV7-2 and TRBJ2-7; 11 nucleotides line up with TRBD1. Germline values: CDR1 SGHTA, CDR2 FQGNSA. J was trimmed by 6 bases and V by 5 bases; bases with no gene match: 6. The CDR3 extends over 14 amino acids. The CDR3 sequence is CASSLRTGGPEQYF. CDR3 coding DNA: TGTGCCAGCAGCCTCCGGACAGGGGGCCCCGAGCAGTACTTC.

The V gene is TRBV5-1, the J gene TRBJ1-6; D possibly corresponds to TRBD1 (5 bases). Trimming pared 5 bases from V and 7 bases from J, leaving 19 bases between. This CDR3 is 16 amino acids long. Germline V gene sequence: CDR1 SGHRS, CDR2 YFSETQ. CDR3 bases: TGCGCCAGCAGTTATTCGGGTCACCAGGGAAATTCACCCCTCCACTTT. Encoded protein: CASSYSGHQGNSPLHF.

The chain links TRBV6-5 to TRBJ1-2; D is uncertain. Germline V gives CDR1 MNHEY, CDR2 SVGAGI. With 5 bases removed from V and 7 bases from J, the gap between germline ends came to 8 bases. This CDR3 is built from 11 residues. DNA for the CDR3: TGTGCCAGCAGTCCCGGAGCTGGCTACACCTTC. This sequence encodes CASSPGAGYTF.

V and J are TRBV30 and TRBJ1-1, with a possible D match to TRBD1 (6 bases). The V end was cut by 3 bases, the J end by 3 bases, with 11 bases between. The CDR3 consists of 13 residues. Germline V gene data show CDR1 as GTSNPN and CDR2 as SVGIG (reference sequence). The DNA of the CDR3 is TGTGCCTGGAGCCAATCAGGGGACACTGAAGCTTTCTTT. Translating gives CAWSQSGDTEAFF.

The chain joins TRBV7-2 to TRBJ1-5, with D possibly being TRBD1 (5 bases). CDR3 size: 14 residues. V was shortened by 3 bases and J by 5 bases, with 11 bases between the two germline ends. The V gene's germline CDR1 is SGHTA and CDR2 FQGNSA. For the CDR3, the DNA is TGTGCCAGCAGCTTCAAGGGGCAGGATCAGCCCCAGCATTTT. Protein product: CASSFKGQDQPQHF.

The chain employs TRBV28 and TRBJ1-2, with 7 bases fitting TRBD1. With 5 bases clipped from V and 5 bases from J, the junction kept 14 bases outside the gene matches. This CDR3 is built from 16 residues. Looked up from germline, CDR1 is MDHEN and CDR2 is SYDVKM. The CDR3 nucleotides are TGTGCCAGCAGTACTACTGGGACAGCCCGGAGGTATGGCTACACCTTC. Protein sequence: CASSTTGTARRYGYTF.

CDR3 residues: CASSTKVTLNTEAFF. In DNA form, the CDR3 reads TGTGCCAGCAGCACGAAAGTGACACTGAACACTGAAGCTTTCTTT. The rearrangement links TRBV5-4 to TRBJ1-1; D is unresolved. Germline V gives CDR1 SGHNT, CDR2 YYREEE (reference sequence). The CDR3 consists of 15 residues. V was trimmed by 4 bases and J by 0 bases, leaving 13 bases between them.

This chain uses TRBV5-8 with TRBJ1-5; D remains unclear. Germline values: CDR1 SGHTS, CDR2 YDEGEE. Trimming stripped 2 bases from V and 3 bases from J, with 12 bases between. This CDR3 spans 15 amino acids. In nucleotides, the CDR3 is TGTGCCAGCAGCTTTTCACGGCCCCCCAATCAGCCCCAGCATTTT. Translating gives CASSFSRPPNQPQHF.

The chain joins TRBV6-5 to TRBJ1-5; D unresolved. This CDR3 contains 13 residues. Germline CDR1 and CDR2: MNHEY and SVGAGI. Trimming removed 7 bases at V and 5 bases at J, with 12 bases between. The CDR3 loop is CASNCWGDQPQHF. CDR3 bases: TGTGCCAGCAATTGTTGGGGAGATCAGCCCCAGCATTTT.

This chain uses TRBV5-5 with TRBJ2-5; 8 bases are a match to TRBD1. CDR1 is SGHKS, CDR2 YYEKEE, per germline (reference sequence). V gave up 2 bases and J gave up 5 bases; unmatched junction bases: 11. This CDR3 region has 16 residues. The CDR3 nucleotides read TGTGCCAGCAGCTTCTTCCCGGGACAGGAGGGGGAGACCCAGTACTTC. Translating it yields CASSFFPGQEGETQYF. Full variable domain (outside the CDR3, taken from reference TRBV5-5 and TRBJ2-5): DAGVTQSPTHLIKTRGQQVTLRCSPISGHKSVSWYQQVLGQGPQFIFQYYEKEERGRGNFPDRFSARQFPNYSSELNVNALLLGDSALYLCASSFFPGQEGETQYFGPGTRLLVL.

The rearrangement uses TRBV11-3 and TRBJ2-5; 8 bases fit TRBD2. The V gene end was trimmed by 5 bases and the J gene end by 5 bases; junction bases not matched to a gene: 10. The germline CDR1 and CDR2 sequences are SGHNT and YENEEA. CDR3 length: 15 residues. CDR3 in amino acids: CASSRVGTRGETQYF. For the CDR3, the DNA is TGTGCCAGCAGCCGAGTGGGGACTAGGGGTGAGACCCAGTACTTC.

V gene TRBV30 combines with J gene TRBJ1-5; no firm D call. Germline values: CDR1 GTSNPN, CDR2 SVGIG (reference sequence). There are 14 residues in the CDR3. Between the trimmed V and J ends, which lost 2 bases and 4 bases, there was a span of 12 bases. CDR3 in DNA: TGTGCCTGGAGTATGTCGGGGAGAAATCAGCCCCAGCATTTT. Translating it yields CAWSMSGRNQPQHF.

This rearrangement joins TRBV11-2 to TRBJ1-4; D is uncertain. CDR1 and CDR2 (germline): SGHAT, FQNNGV. This CDR3 spans 14 amino acids. Between the trimmed V and J ends, which lost 5 bases and 0 bases, there was a span of 7 bases. The CDR3 here is CASSPFATNEKLFF. Written as DNA, the CDR3 is TGTGCCAGCAGCCCTTTCGCAACTAATGAAAAACTGTTTTTT.

This chain connects TRBV7-9 to TRBJ2-5; D is perhaps TRBD1 (6 bases). The CDR3 has 12 amino acids. V lost 8 bases to trimming and J lost 1 base, with 8 bases between them. Per germline, CDR1 SEHNR and CDR2 FQNEAQ (reference sequence). CDR3 residues: CASGQIQETQYF. DNA of the CDR3: TGTGCCAGCGGACAGATCCAAGAGACCCAGTACTTC.